What follows are 7 T cell receptor beta chains derived from one specimen sequenced in a study of response to subunit inactivated influenza vaccine. TCRdb reprocessed the RT-PCR reads with MiXCR, giving one entry per CDR3 protein. The repertoire holds around 850,000 distinct CDR3 sequences, around 20% seen once, with roughly 10% in the top ten. The sequenced sample was PBMCs from blood, obtained more than 4 days after vaccination. The receptors shown here come from a middle-aged man who received an inactivated influenza vaccine.

This clonotype was seen a single time. The rearrangement links TRBV7-2 to TRBJ1-5, with D unclear. V dropped 1 base and J dropped 4 bases, with 11 bases sitting between them. CDR1 and CDR2 from the germline V gene are SGHTA and FQGNSA. The CDR3 is made up of 15 amino acids. The CDR3 bases are TGTGCCAGCAGCTTAGGGGCCGACCCGAATCAGCCCCAGCATTTT. Translation gives CASSLGADPNQPQHF.

Only a few counts were recorded for this clonotype. V usage is TRBV6-2 or TRBV6-3 and J usage is TRBJ2-7; perhaps TRBD2 as D (6 bases). The CDR3 is made up of 13 amino acids. Germline CDR1 MNHEY, CDR2 SVGEGT. V was trimmed by 2 bases and J by 5 bases, leaving 10 bases between them. DNA for the CDR3: TGTGCCAGCAGTTACCGGCGGGACCACGAGCAGTACTTC. Protein product: CASSYRRDHEQYF.

A word on this clonotype: One end of the junction varies from germline; a read error may be responsible. This chain joins TRBV12-3 or TRBV12-4 and TRBJ1-3, with D perhaps matching TRBD1 (5 bases). CDR3 length equals 14 residues. CDR3 sequence reads: CASSLGGAGNTIYF. In DNA form, the CDR3 reads TGTGCCAGCAGTTTGGGTGGGGCTGGAAACACCATCTATTTT.

This clonotype was seen many times. The CDR3 sequence is CSVEFRLQSSYEQYF. CDR3 bases: TGCAGCGTTGAGTTTCGACTCCAGAGCTCCTACGAGCAGTACTTC. V gene TRBV29-1 combines with J gene TRBJ2-7; D not resolved. The CDR3 length is 15 residues. V shed 3 bases and J shed 0 bases, with 15 bases lying between them. The germline CDR1 and CDR2 sequences are SQVTM and ANQGSEA.

At least ten counts were recorded for this clonotype. The chain joins TRBV12-3 or TRBV12-4 to TRBJ2-7; TRBD1 matches at 7 bases. Losses at the gene ends were 7 bases for V and 4 bases for J; bases not matched to a gene: 7. This CDR3 has 13 residues. DNA of the CDR3: TGTGCCAGCAACTGGGACAGTAAATACGAGCAGTACTTC. Residues: CASNWDSKYEQYF.

The table lists this clonotype with a few counts. V gene TRBV20-1 combines with J gene TRBJ2-1; 9 nucleotides agree with TRBD2. Germline V lookup: CDR1 DFQATT, CDR2 SNEGSKA (reference sequence). The J segment lost 8 bases and the V segment lost 6 bases, leaving 11 bases of the junction unmatched. The CDR3 sequence is 14 residues long. The CDR3 protein is CSAPLGSGSYEQFF. In DNA form, the CDR3 reads TGCAGTGCCCCTCTCGGTAGCGGGAGCTATGAGCAGTTCTTC.

J is TRBJ2-3 and V is TRBV29-1, with D possibly matching TRBD1 (6 bases). V lost 2 bases and J lost 4, with 10 bases in between. The CDR3 totals 13 residues. Germline V gene sequence: CDR1 SQVTM, CDR2 ANQGSEA. The CDR3 nucleotides read TGCAGCGTTGAAATAGGGGGATCAGATACGCAGTATTTT. Amino acids: CSVEIGGSDTQYF.